This TCR beta chain is from a study of T-cell reconstitution after alpha-beta-depleted transplantation in children. This CDR3 spans 15 amino acids. Germline lookup yields CDR1 SQVTM and CDR2 ANQGSEA. The ends were cut back, 4 bases at V and 1 base at J, with 16 bases in the middle. The library targeted TCRbeta and was prepared with unique molecular identifiers. TCRdb processed the PCR reads anew with MiXCR; each CDR3 protein has one entry. The profile shows 210,000 or so distinct CDR3 sequences, under 9.5% of them singletons. Sequenced here: PBMCs from the stem cell graft donor, sampled from the stem cell graft. The receptor's source is a human donor who donated a stem cell graft to a child with acute lymphoblastic leukemia. V is TRBV29-1 and J is TRBJ1-1; D is uncertain. CDR3 sequence reads: CSVVDWEGGNTEAFF. DNA for the CDR3: TGCAGCGTTGTAGATTGGGAGGGAGGGAACACTGAAGCTTTCTTT.